This paragraph covers one TCR beta chain sequence. This entry is derived from a study of HIV-infected patients and healthy controls. The CDR3 contains 17 residues. V was pared by 6 bases and J by 4 bases, with 13 bases of the junction left unmatched. Germline V gene sequence: CDR1 MGHRA, CDR2 YSYEKL. From the 5' RACE reads, TCRdb called clonotypes with MiXCR, one entry per CDR3 protein. The repertoire holds 65,000 to 70,000 distinct CDR3 sequences, with roughly a sixth as singletons. The sample comprised CD4+ T cells from blood. The receptor was isolated from a human donor in good health. The V and J genes are TRBV4-1 and TRBJ1-1; 11 bases agree with TRBD1. The CDR3 reads CASRSVWTGGGGTEAFF. Here the CDR3 DNA reads TGCGCCAGCAGAAGCGTTTGGACAGGGGGCGGAGGCACTGAAGCTTTCTTT.